This TCR beta chain originates from a study of T cells in Graves' hyperthyroidism and ophthalmopathy. Using RNA transcripts as the source, TCR beta CDR3 regions were amplified. The primer set for the first-round RT-PCR of the TCR CDR3 was HTBI. In TCRdb, the multiplex PCR reads were re-called with MiXCR into one record per CDR3 protein. The sample records around 250,000 distinct CDR3 sequences, around 17% being singletons. The CDR3 contains 17 residues. Germline V gene sequence: CDR1 ENHRY, CDR2 SYGVKD. Between the trimmed V and J ends, which lost 2 bases and 3 bases, there was a span of 19 bases. Uncontrolled infection, other autoimmune disease, pregnancy or lactation led to exclusion. Diagnoses used clinical symptoms, serum thyroxine and TRAb, thyroid ultrasound and orbital computed tomography. Overall study results and limits: Most expanded thyroid clonotypes above 0.001 also appeared in blood.

This clonotype was counted at least ten times. Its antigen remains unidentified. This sequence joins TRBV10-3 and TRBJ1-2; weak D call: TRBD1 (6 bases). The source material was blood. This sequence was found in a woman between 18 and 29 years old with Graves' ophthalmopathy. CDR3 region: CAISEGDTGLLDYGYTF. CDR3 nucleotides: TGTGCCATCAGTGAGGGGGACACGGGGCTGTTGGACTATGGCTACACCTTC.